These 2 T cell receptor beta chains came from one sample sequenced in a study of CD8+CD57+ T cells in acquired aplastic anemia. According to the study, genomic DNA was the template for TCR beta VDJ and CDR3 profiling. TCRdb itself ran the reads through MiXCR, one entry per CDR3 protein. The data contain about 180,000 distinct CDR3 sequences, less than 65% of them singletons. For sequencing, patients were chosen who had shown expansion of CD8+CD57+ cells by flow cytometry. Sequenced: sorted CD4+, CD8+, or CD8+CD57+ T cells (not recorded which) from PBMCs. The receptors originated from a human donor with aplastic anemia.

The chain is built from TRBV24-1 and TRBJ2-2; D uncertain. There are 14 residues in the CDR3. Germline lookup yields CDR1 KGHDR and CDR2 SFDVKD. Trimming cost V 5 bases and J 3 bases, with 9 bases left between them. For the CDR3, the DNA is TGTGCCACCAGTGCCCAGCTCGACACCGGGGAGCTGTTTTTT. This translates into CATSAQLDTGELFF.

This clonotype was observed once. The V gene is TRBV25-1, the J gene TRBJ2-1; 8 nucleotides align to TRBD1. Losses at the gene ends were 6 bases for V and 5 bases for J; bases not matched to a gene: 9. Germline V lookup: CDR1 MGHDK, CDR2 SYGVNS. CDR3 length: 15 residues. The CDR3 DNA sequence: TGTGCCAGCAGCCAAGATAGGGACAGGAACAATGAGCAGTTCTTC. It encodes CASSQDRDRNNEQFF.